This T cell receptor beta chain came from a study of identifying expanded T cells in peripheral blood. Notes on the study in general: Clone count variance between roughly 2-week samples rose with total template count.

Germline V gene data show CDR1 as SNHLY and CDR2 as FYNNEI. The V end was cut by 7 bases, the J end by 3 bases, with 9 bases between. The CDR3 loop spans 12 amino acids. No infections or other immune events were documented during collection. Generated by immunoSEQ multiplex PCR, the TCRdb table keeps only in-frame clones and is missing some. The sample comprises some 97,000 clones, 88% of which are singletons, and around 5% rests with the top ten. On this clone itself: Its antigen is undetermined.

This receptor was obtained from a person aged 18 to 75 in good health. Sequenced sample: blood. The V call is TRBV2, the J call TRBJ1-2; D call uncertain. This CDR3 reads CASNPADYGYTF. The CDR3 DNA sequence: TGTGCCAGCAACCCGGCCGACTATGGCTACACCTTC.